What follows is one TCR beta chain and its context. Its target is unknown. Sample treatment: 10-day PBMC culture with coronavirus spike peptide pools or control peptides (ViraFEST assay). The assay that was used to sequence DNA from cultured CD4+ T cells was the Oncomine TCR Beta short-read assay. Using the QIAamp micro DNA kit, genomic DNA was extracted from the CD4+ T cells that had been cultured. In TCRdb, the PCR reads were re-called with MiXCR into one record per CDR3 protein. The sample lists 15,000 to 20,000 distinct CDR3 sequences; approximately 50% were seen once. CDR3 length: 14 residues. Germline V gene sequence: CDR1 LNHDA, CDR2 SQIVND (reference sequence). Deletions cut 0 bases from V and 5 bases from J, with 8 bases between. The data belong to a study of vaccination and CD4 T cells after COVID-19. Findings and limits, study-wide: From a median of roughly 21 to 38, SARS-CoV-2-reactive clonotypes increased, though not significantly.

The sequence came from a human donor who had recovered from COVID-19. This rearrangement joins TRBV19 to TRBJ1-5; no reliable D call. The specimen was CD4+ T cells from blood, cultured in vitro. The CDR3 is CASSIEWADQPQHF. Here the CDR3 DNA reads TGTGCCAGTAGTATAGAGTGGGCTGATCAGCCCCAGCATTTT.